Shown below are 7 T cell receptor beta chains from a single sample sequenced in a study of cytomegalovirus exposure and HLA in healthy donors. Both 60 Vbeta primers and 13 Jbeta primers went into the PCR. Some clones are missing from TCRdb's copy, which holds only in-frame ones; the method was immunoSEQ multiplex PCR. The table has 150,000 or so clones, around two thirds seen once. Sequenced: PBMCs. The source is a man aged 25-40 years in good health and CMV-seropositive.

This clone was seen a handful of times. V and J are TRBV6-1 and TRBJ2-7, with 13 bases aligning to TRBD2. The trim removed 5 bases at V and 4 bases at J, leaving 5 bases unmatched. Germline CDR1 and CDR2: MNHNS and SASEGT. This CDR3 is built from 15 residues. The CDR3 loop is CASSWTSGSRYEQYF. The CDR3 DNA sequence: TGTGCCAGCAGTTGGACTAGCGGGAGTCGGTACGAGCAGTACTTC.

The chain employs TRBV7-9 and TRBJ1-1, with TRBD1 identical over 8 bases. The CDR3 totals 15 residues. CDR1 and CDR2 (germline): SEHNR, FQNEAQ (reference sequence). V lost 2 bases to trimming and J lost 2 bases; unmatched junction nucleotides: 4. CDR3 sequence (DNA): TGTGCCAGCAGCTTACCGACAGGGGACAACACTGAAGCTTTCTTT. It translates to CASSLPTGDNTEAFF. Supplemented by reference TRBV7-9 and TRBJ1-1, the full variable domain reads DTGVSQNPRHKITKRGQNVTFRCDPISEHNRLYWYRQTLGQGPEFLTYFQNEAQLEKSRLLSDRFSAERPKGSFSTLEIQRTEQGDSAMYLCASSLPTGDNTEAFFGQGTRLTVV.

The chain's CDR3 is CASSPGQGSGQPQHF. In DNA, the CDR3 is TGTGCCAGCAGCCCAGGACAGGGAAGCGGACAGCCCCAGCATTTT. The V and J genes are TRBV11-2 and TRBJ1-5; TRBD1 matches at 8 bases. V lost 5 bases, J lost 7 bases, and 10 bases stayed unmatched. This CDR3 has 15 amino acids. Germline lookup yields CDR1 SGHAT and CDR2 FQNNGV.

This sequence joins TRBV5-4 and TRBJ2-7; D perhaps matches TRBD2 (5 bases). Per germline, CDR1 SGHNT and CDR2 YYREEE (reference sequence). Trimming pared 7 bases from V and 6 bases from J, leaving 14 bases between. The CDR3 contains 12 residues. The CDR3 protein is CASEGAWGEQYF. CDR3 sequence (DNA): TGTGCCAGCGAGGGAGCTTGGGGCGAGCAGTACTTC.

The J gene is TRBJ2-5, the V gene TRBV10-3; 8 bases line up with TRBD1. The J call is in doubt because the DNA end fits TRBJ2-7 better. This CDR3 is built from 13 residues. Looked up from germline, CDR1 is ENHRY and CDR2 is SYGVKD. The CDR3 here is CAIRDRVAGEQYF. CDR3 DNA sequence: TGTGCCATCAGGGACAGGGTGGCGGGCGAGCAGTACTTC.

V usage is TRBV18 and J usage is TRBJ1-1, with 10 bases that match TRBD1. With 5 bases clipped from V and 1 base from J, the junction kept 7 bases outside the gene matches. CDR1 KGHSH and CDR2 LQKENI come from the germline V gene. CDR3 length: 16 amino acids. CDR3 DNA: TGTGCCAGCTCATTCGGGACAGGGGATGCGAACACTGAAGCTTTCTTT. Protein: CASSFGTGDANTEAFF.

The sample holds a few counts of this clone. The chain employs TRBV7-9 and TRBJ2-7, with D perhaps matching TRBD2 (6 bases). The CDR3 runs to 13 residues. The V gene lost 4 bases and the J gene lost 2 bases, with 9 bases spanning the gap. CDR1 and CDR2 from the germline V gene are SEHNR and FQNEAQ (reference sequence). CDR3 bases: TGTGCCAGCAGCTCCGGGGGAACCTACGAGCAGTACTTC. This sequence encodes CASSSGGTYEQYF.